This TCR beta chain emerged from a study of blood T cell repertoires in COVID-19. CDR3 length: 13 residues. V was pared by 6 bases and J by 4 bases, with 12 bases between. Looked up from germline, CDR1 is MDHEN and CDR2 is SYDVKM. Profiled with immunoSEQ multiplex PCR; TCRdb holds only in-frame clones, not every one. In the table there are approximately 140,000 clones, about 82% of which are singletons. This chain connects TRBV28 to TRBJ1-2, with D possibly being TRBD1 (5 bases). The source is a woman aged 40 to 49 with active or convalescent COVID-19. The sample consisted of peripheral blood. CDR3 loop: CASSPLGGYGYTF. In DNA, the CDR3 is TGTGCCAGCAGCCCCCTGGGGGGCTATGGCTACACCTTC.